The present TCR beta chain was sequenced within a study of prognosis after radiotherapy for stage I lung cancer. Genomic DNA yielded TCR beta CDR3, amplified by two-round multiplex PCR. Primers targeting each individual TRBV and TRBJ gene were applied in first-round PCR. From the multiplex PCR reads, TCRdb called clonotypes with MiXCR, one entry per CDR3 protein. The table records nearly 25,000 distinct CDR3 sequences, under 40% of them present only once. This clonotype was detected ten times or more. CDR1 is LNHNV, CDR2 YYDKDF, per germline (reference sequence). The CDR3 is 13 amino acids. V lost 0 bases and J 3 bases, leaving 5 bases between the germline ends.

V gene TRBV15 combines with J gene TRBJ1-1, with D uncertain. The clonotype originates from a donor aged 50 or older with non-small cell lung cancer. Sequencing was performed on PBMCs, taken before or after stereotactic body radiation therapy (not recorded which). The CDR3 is CATSREGDTEAFF. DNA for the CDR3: TGTGCCACCAGCAGAGAGGGCGACACTGAAGCTTTCTTT.